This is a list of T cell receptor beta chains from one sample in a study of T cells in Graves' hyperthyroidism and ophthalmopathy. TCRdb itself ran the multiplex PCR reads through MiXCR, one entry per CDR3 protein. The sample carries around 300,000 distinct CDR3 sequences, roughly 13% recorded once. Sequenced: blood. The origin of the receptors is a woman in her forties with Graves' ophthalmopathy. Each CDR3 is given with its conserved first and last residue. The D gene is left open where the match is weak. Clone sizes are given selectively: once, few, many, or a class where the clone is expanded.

CDR3nt: TGTGCCAGCGCATCCACAGGGTCCGCCTACGAGCAGTACTTC
CDR3aa: CASASTGSAYEQYF
v_gene: TRBV2
j_gene: TRBJ2-7
abundance: many
len: 14
d_gene: NA

CDR3nt: TGTGCCAGCTCCCTTGGACTAGCGGAAACCTACGAGCAGTACTTC
CDR3aa: CASSLGLAETYEQYF
v_gene: TRBV18
j_gene: TRBJ2-7
abundance: once
len: 15
d_gene: TRBD2

CDR3nt: TGTGCCAGCAGTTTAGGCGGTAAAAGTTACGAGCAGTACTTC
CDR3aa: CASSLGGKSYEQYF
v_gene: TRBV28
j_gene: TRBJ2-7
abundance: many
len: 14
d_gene: NA

CDR3nt: TGCAGTGGGTTGGGGGCTAACACTGAAGCTTTCTTT
CDR3aa: CSGLGANTEAFF
v_gene: TRBV20-1
j_gene: TRBJ1-1
abundance: NA
len: 12
d_gene: NA

CDR3nt: TGTGCCAGCAGTGCCACTGGGGGCACCGGGGAGCTGTTTTTT
CDR3aa: CASSATGGTGELFF
v_gene: TRBV6-1
j_gene: TRBJ2-2
abundance: many
len: 14
d_gene: NA

CDR3nt: TGTGCCAGCTCACCTGGGGCCCAGAAAAACATTCAGTACTTC
CDR3aa: CASSPGAQKNIQYF
v_gene: TRBV18
j_gene: TRBJ2-4
abundance: NA
len: 14
d_gene: NA

CDR3nt: TGTGCCAGCAGTGAAGGCCCCCAGATTTATGGCTACACCTTC
CDR3aa: CASSEGPQIYGYTF
v_gene: TRBV2
j_gene: TRBJ1-2
abundance: many
len: 14
d_gene: NA

CDR3nt: TGTGCCAGCTCACTAGCGGGGGAAAACGAGCAGTACTTC
CDR3aa: CASSLAGENEQYF
v_gene: TRBV18
j_gene: TRBJ2-7
abundance: NA
len: 13
d_gene: TRBD2

CDR3nt: TGTGCCAGCAGTTACAGGGGACTAGCGGGGGGGATACAAGAGACCCAGTACTTC
CDR3aa: CASSYRGLAGGIQETQYF
v_gene: TRBV6-5
j_gene: TRBJ2-5
abundance: few
len: 18
d_gene: TRBD2

CDR3nt: TGCAGTGCTAGTGTCGGGACCGGCTCCTACAATGAGCAGTTCTTC
CDR3aa: CSASVGTGSYNEQFF
v_gene: TRBV20-1
j_gene: TRBJ2-1
abundance: many
len: 15
d_gene: NA

CDR3nt: TGTGCCTGCATGAGGGACTCCAATCAGCCCCAGCATTTT
CDR3aa: CACMRDSNQPQHF
v_gene: TRBV30
j_gene: TRBJ1-5
abundance: NA
len: 13
d_gene: NA

CDR3nt: TGTGCCGGCTCCCTGGACTCGTTGACCCTACACAATGAGCAGTTCTTC
CDR3aa: CAGSLDSLTLHNEQFF
v_gene: TRBV18
j_gene: TRBJ2-1
abundance: NA
len: 16
d_gene: NA

CDR3nt: TGTGCCAGCAGCGCCCGACAGGGTGAAGGATATTTT
CDR3aa: CASSARQGEGYF
v_gene: TRBV7-2
j_gene: TRBJ1-3
abundance: few
len: 12
d_gene: TRBD1

CDR3nt: TGTGCCAGCTCACCACGCTCGGTGACAGGGGCGGGGGATGAGCAGTTCTTC
CDR3aa: CASSPRSVTGAGDEQFF
v_gene: TRBV18
j_gene: TRBJ2-1
abundance: NA
len: 17
d_gene: NA

CDR3nt: TGCAGTGAAACAGGGGGCGGGACGAACACTGAAGCTTTCTTT
CDR3aa: CSETGGGTNTEAFF
v_gene: TRBV20-1
j_gene: TRBJ1-1
abundance: many
len: 14
d_gene: TRBD1

CDR3nt: TGTGCCAGCAGTGAAGCGGCGTCACAAGCTTTCTTT
CDR3aa: CASSEAASQAFF
v_gene: TRBV6-1
j_gene: TRBJ1-1
abundance: many
len: 12
d_gene: NA

CDR3nt: TGCAGTGCGAGCCGGTATGCTAGCGGGAGCACAGATACGCAGTATTTT
CDR3aa: CSASRYASGSTDTQYF
v_gene: TRBV20-1
j_gene: TRBJ2-3
abundance: many
len: 16
d_gene: TRBD2

CDR3nt: TGCAGTGCTAGAGATCAGGGAAAGATCTATGGCTACACCTTC
CDR3aa: CSARDQGKIYGYTF
v_gene: TRBV20-1
j_gene: TRBJ1-2
abundance: many
len: 14
d_gene: NA

CDR3nt: TGTGCCAGCAGCCCCTCCCCCCGGGGCGCAAAACTGTTTTTT
CDR3aa: CASSPSPRGAKLFF
v_gene: TRBV3-1
j_gene: TRBJ1-4
abundance: many
len: 14
d_gene: NA

CDR3nt: TGTGCCAGTAGTTGGGCTGGGAGTCAGCCCCAGCATTTT
CDR3aa: CASSWAGSQPQHF
v_gene: TRBV19
j_gene: TRBJ1-5
abundance: many
len: 13
d_gene: NA

CDR3nt: TGCAGTGCGAAACAGGGATACTACAATGAGCAGTTCTTC
CDR3aa: CSAKQGYYNEQFF
v_gene: TRBV20-1
j_gene: TRBJ2-1
abundance: NA
len: 13
d_gene: NA

CDR3nt: TGTGCCAGCAGCCTCGGGGCAGGGAAGCAGTTCTTC
CDR3aa: CASSLGAGKQFF
v_gene: TRBV2
j_gene: TRBJ2-1
abundance: many
len: 12
d_gene: NA

CDR3nt: TGTGCCAGCAGTTTCGGGGGAGAGGATTCACCCCTCCACTTT
CDR3aa: CASSFGGEDSPLHF
v_gene: TRBV12-3/TRBV12-4
j_gene: TRBJ1-6
abundance: NA
len: 14
d_gene: NA

CDR3nt: TGCGCCAGCAGCCAAGGGAACACAGCGGTCTATGGCTACACCTTC
CDR3aa: CASSQGNTAVYGYTF
v_gene: TRBV4-1
j_gene: TRBJ1-2
abundance: few
len: 15
d_gene: NA

CDR3nt: TGTGCTAGTGGTTTGGGGACTAGCGGGGCCAATGAGCAGTTCTTC
CDR3aa: CASGLGTSGANEQFF
v_gene: TRBV12-5
j_gene: TRBJ2-1
abundance: many
len: 15
d_gene: TRBD2

CDR3nt: TGTGCCAGCAGTGAAGTTCGGACTAGCGGGGGGGCCGGGGGGAATGAGCAGTTCTTC
CDR3aa: CASSEVRTSGGAGGNEQFF
v_gene: TRBV6-1
j_gene: TRBJ2-1
abundance: many
len: 19
d_gene: TRBD2

CDR3nt: TGCGCCAGCAGCTCAGGACAGGGGGATCAGCCCCAGCATTTT
CDR3aa: CASSSGQGDQPQHF
v_gene: TRBV5-1
j_gene: TRBJ1-5
abundance: many
len: 14
d_gene: TRBD1

CDR3nt: TGTGCCAGCAGGCGAACAGGGTTCATCTATGGCTACACCTTC
CDR3aa: CASRRTGFIYGYTF
v_gene: TRBV12-3/TRBV12-4
j_gene: TRBJ1-2
abundance: many
len: 14
d_gene: NA

CDR3nt: TGTGCCAGCAGTGATGTGGGACGATCTACTGGAAACACCATATATTTT
CDR3aa: CASSDVGRSTGNTIYF
v_gene: TRBV2
j_gene: TRBJ1-3
abundance: many
len: 16
d_gene: NA

CDR3nt: TGCAGTGCCTCGGGGGGGGCCAACGTCCTGACTTTC
CDR3aa: CSASGGANVLTF
v_gene: TRBV20-1
j_gene: TRBJ2-6
abundance: few
len: 12
d_gene: NA

CDR3nt: TGTGCCAGCAGCATAGGACAGGGTCGGACCTACGAGCAGTACTTC
CDR3aa: CASSIGQGRTYEQYF
v_gene: TRBV7-2
j_gene: TRBJ2-7
abundance: few
len: 15
d_gene: TRBD1

CDR3nt: TGTGCCAGCAGTACCGGGACAGAGGACTCTGGAAACACCATATATTTT
CDR3aa: CASSTGTEDSGNTIYF
v_gene: TRBV6-1
j_gene: TRBJ1-3
abundance: NA
len: 16
d_gene: TRBD1

CDR3nt: TGTGCCAGCGCTTCCGGGGGAGTCAATCAGCCCCAGCATTTT
CDR3aa: CASASGGVNQPQHF
v_gene: TRBV2
j_gene: TRBJ1-5
abundance: many
len: 14
d_gene: NA

CDR3nt: TGTGCCAGCTGGCGGGGACGGAACACTGAAGCTTTCTTT
CDR3aa: CASWRGRNTEAFF
v_gene: TRBV6-1
j_gene: TRBJ1-1
abundance: NA
len: 13
d_gene: NA

CDR3nt: TGTGCCAGCAGCTTGGCGCCAAGCTCTGGAAACACCATATATTTT
CDR3aa: CASSLAPSSGNTIYF
v_gene: TRBV5-6
j_gene: TRBJ1-3
abundance: NA
len: 15
d_gene: NA

CDR3nt: TGTGCCAGCTATTCCTCACAGGGGCTCTTCACTGAAGCTTTCTTT
CDR3aa: CASYSSQGLFTEAFF
v_gene: TRBV19
j_gene: TRBJ1-1
abundance: few
len: 15
d_gene: TRBD1

CDR3nt: TGTGCCAGCAGCGCGCCGGGGGGGCGAGGTTATGGCTACACCTTC
CDR3aa: CASSAPGGRGYGYTF
v_gene: TRBV7-2
j_gene: TRBJ1-2
abundance: many
len: 15
d_gene: NA

CDR3nt: TGTGCCAGCAGCACTAGCGGGAAGCCCACAGATACGCAGTATTTT
CDR3aa: CASSTSGKPTDTQYF
v_gene: TRBV2
j_gene: TRBJ2-3
abundance: many
len: 15
d_gene: TRBD2

CDR3nt: TGTGCCAGCTCACCATTTTTGGGAGATGACCCGACAGATACGCAGTATTTT
CDR3aa: CASSPFLGDDPTDTQYF
v_gene: TRBV18
j_gene: TRBJ2-3
abundance: few
len: 17
d_gene: NA

CDR3nt: TGCAGCGCCGCAAATCCACAAGCCAAAAACATTCAGTACTTC
CDR3aa: CSAANPQAKNIQYF
v_gene: TRBV29-1
j_gene: TRBJ2-4
abundance: many
len: 14
d_gene: NA

CDR3nt: TGCGCCAGCAGTGAGAGGGAAGAGACCCAGTACTTC
CDR3aa: CASSEREETQYF
v_gene: TRBV10-1
j_gene: TRBJ2-5
abundance: many
len: 12
d_gene: NA